This T cell receptor beta chain originates from a study of OX40 agonist ivuxolimab in advanced cancers. Study-level information: Prior anti-PD-1, anti-PD-L1 or anti-CTLA-4 therapy was allowed; 40% to 50% had some.

This CDR3 spans 15 amino acids. The V segment lost 5 bases and the J segment 2 bases; nucleotides outside the gene matches: 6. The V gene's germline CDR1 is MDHEN and CDR2 SYDVKM. Concerning this clone itself: The antigen is undetermined.

Study-wide findings and caveats: It was not determined which antigens were specifically recognized by the peripheral T cells that had undergone clonal expansion.

This table comes from immunoSEQ multiplex PCR, and its TCRdb copy is limited to in-frame clones, with some not included. The sample contains about 73,000 clones, around nine tenths of which appear only once. The clonotype originates from an adult with an advanced solid tumor such as melanoma, head and neck, liver or kidney cancer. J is TRBJ2-1 and V is TRBV28, with TRBD1 matching over 7 bases. The source material was CD4+ or CD8+ T cells sorted from blood, sampled in a trial of the OX40 agonist ivuxolimab. The CDR3: CASSSTGVPYNEQFF. In DNA, the CDR3 is TGTGCCAGCAGTAGTACAGGGGTACCCTACAATGAGCAGTTCTTC.